This T cell receptor (beta chain) derives from a study of blood T cell repertoires in COVID-19. Study at large: Donors in the United States, Italy and Spain gave samples during acute or convalescent COVID-19.

Original handling: The assay estimated nucleated cells by amplifying reference gene primers. TCRdb keeps only in-frame clones here, not all; method: immunoSEQ multiplex PCR. The V and J calls and clone size are taken from that table; D and trimming were inferred from the DNA. The sample consists of 250,000 to 300,000 clones, roughly nine tenths of them appearing once. CDR1 is MDHEN, CDR2 SYDVKM, per germline. V dropped 3 bases and J dropped 6; count of bases not matched to a gene: 7. The CDR3 extends over 16 amino acids. Followed longitudinally, the Seattle patients had been enrolled during active infection.

The clonotype comes from a woman aged 25-40 years with COVID-19, enrolled during active disease. The genes are TRBV28 and TRBJ2-2; TRBD1 agrees at 10 bases. The sample taken for sequencing was peripheral blood. In DNA, the CDR3 is TGTGCCAGCAGTTTTCCGGGACAGGGGATCCCCGGGGAGCTGTTTTTT. It codes for CASSFPGQGIPGELFF.